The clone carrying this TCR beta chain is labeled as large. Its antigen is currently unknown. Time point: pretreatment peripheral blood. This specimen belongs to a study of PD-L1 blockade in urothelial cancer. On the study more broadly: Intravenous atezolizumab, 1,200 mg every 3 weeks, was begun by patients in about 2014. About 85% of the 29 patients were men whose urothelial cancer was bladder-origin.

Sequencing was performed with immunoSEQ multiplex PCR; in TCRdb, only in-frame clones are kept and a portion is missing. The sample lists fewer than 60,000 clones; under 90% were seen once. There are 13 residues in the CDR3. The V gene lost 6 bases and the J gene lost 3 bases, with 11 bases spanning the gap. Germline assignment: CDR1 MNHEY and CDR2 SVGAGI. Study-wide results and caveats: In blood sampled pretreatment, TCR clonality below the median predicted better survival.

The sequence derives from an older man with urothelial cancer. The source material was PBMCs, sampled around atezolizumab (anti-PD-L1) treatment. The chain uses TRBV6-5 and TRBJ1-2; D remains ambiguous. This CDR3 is CASSPPGYYGYTF. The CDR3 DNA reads TGTGCCAGCAGCCCCCCGGGATACTATGGCTACACCTTC.